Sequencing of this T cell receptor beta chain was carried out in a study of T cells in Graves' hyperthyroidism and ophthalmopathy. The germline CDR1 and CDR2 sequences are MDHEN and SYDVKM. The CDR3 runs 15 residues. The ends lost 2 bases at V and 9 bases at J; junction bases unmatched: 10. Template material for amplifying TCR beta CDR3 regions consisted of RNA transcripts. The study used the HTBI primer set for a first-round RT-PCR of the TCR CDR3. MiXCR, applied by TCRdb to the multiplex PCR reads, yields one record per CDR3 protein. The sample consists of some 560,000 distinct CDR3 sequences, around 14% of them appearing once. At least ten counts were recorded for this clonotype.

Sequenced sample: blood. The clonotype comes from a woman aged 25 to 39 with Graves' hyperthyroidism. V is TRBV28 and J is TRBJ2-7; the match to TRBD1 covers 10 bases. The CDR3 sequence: CASSLPGQGQKGQYF. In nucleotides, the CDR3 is TGTGCCAGCAGTTTACCGGGACAGGGGCAAAAGGGGCAGTACTTC.